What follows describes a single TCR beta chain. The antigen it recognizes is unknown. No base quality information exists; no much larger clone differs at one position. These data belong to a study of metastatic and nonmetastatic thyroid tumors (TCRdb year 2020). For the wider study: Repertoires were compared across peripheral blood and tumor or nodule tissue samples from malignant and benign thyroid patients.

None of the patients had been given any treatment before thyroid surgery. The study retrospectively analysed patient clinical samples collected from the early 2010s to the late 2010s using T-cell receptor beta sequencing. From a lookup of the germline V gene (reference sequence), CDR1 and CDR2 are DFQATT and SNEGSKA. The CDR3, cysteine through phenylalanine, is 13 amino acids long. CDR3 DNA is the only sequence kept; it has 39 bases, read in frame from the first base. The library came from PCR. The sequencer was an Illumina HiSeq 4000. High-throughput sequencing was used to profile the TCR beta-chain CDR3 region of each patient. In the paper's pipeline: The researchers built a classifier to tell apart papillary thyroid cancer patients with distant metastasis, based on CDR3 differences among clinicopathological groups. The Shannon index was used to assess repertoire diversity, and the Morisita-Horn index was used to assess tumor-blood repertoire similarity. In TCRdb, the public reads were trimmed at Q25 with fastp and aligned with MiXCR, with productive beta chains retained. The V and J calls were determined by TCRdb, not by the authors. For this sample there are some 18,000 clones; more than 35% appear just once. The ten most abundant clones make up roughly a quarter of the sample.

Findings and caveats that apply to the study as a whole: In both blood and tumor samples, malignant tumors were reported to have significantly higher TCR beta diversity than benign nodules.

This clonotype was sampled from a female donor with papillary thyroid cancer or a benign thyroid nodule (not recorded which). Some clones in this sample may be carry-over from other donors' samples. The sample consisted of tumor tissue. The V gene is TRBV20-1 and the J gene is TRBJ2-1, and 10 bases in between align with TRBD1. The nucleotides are TGCAGAGCGGGACAGGGGATTTACAATGAGCAGTTCTTC. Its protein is CRAGQGIYNEQFF.